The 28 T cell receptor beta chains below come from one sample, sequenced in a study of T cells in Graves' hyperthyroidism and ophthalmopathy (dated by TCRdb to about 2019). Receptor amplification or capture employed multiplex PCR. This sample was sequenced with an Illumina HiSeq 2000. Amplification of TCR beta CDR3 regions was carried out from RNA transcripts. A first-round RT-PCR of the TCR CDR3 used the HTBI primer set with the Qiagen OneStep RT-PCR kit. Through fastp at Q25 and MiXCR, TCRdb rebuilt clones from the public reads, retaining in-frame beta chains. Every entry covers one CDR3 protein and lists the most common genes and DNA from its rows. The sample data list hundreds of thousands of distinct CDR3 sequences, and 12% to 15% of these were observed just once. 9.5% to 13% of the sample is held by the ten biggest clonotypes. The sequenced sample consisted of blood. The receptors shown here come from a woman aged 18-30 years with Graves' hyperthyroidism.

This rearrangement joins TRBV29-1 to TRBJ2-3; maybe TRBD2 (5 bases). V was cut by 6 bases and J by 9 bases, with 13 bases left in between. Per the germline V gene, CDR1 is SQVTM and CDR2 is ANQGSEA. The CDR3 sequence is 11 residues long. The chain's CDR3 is CSVDLLGTQYF. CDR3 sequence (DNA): TGCAGCGTCGACCTACTAGGAACGCAGTATTTT.

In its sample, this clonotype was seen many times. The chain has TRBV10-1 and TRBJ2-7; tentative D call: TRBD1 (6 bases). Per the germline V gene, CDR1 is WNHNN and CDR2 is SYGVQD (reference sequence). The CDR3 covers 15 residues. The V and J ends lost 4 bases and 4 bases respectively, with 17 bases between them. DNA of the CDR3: TGCGCCAGCAGTGCCCTCAGGGGTGCTGGGTACGAGCAGTACTTC. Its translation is CASSALRGAGYEQYF.

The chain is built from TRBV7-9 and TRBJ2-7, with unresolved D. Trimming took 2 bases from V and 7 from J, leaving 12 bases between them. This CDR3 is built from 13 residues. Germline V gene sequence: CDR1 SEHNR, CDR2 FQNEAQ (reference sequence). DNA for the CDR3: TGTGCCAGCAGCTTAAACGGCTGGGGTGAGCAGTACTTC. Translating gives CASSLNGWGEQYF.

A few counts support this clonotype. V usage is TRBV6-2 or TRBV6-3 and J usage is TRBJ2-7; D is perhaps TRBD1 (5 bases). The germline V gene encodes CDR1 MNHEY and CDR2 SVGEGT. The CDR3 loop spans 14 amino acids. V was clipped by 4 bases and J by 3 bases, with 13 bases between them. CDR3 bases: TGTGCCAGCAGTTCCTTAGGACATTTCTACGAGCAGTACTTC. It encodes CASSSLGHFYEQYF.

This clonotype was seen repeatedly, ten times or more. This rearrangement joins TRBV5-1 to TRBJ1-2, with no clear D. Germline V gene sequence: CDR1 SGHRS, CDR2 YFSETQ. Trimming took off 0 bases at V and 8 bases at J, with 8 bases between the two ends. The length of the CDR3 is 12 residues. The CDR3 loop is CASSLDKRGYTF. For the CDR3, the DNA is TGCGCCAGCAGCTTGGATAAGCGAGGCTACACCTTC.

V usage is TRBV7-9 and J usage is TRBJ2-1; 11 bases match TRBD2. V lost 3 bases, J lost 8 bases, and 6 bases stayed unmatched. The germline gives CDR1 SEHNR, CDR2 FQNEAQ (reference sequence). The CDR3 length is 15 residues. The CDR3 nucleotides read TGTGCCAGCAGCTTGGCGGGACTAGCGGTTTATGAGCAGTTCTTC. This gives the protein CASSLAGLAVYEQFF.

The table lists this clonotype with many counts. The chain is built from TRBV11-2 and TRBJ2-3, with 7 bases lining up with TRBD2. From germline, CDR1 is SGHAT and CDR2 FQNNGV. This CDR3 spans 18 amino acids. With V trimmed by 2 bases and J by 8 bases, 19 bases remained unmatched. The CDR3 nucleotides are TGTGCCAGCAGCTTAAGTACGGCTCCGGCGGGAGTCCTCGGTACGCAGTATTTT. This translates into CASSLSTAPAGVLGTQYF.

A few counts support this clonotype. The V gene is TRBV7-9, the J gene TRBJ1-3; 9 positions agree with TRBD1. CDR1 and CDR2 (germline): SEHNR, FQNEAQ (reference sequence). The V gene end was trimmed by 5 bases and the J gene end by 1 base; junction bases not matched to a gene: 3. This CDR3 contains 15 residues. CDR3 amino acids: CASSPGTGSGNTIYF. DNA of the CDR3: TGTGCCAGCAGCCCGGGGACAGGGTCTGGAAACACCATATATTTT.

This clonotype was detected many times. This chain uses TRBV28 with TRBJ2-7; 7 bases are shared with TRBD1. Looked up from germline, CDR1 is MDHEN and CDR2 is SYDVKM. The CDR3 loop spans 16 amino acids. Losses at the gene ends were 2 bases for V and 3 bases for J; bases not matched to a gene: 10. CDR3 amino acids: CASSLEQGLSHYEQYF. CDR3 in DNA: TGTGCCAGCAGTTTAGAACAGGGGCTTTCCCACTACGAGCAGTACTTC.

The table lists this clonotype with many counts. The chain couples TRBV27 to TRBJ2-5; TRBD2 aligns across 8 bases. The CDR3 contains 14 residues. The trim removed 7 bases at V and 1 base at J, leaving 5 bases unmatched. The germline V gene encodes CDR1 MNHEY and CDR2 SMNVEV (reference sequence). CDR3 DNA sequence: TGTGCCAGCATGCCAGCGGGAGCCCAAGAGACCCAGTACTTC. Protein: CASMPAGAQETQYF.

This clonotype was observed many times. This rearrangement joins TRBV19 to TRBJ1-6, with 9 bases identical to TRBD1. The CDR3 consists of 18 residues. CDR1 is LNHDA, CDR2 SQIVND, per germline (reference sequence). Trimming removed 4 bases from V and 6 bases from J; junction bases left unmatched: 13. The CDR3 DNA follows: TGTGCCAGTAGTAGGAGAACCGGACAGGGGTCGAGTAATTCACCCCTCCACTTT. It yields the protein CASSRRTGQGSSNSPLHF.

The chain's CDR3 is CATSDLRWDRDGADTQYF. CDR3 DNA sequence: TGTGCCACCAGTGATTTGCGATGGGACAGGGACGGCGCAGATACGCAGTATTTT. This sequence joins TRBV24-1 and TRBJ2-3; 9 bases are shared with TRBD1. This CDR3 spans 18 amino acids. Germline V gene lookup returns CDR1 KGHDR and CDR2 SFDVKD. Trimming at V came to 0 bases and at J to 4 bases, leaving 10 bases not matched to a gene.

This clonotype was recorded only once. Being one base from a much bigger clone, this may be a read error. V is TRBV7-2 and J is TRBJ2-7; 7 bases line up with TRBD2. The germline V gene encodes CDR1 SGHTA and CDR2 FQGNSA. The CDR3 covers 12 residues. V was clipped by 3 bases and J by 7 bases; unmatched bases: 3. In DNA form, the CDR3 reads TGTGCCAGCAGCTTCCGAGCGGGAGAGCAGTACTTC. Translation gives CASSFRAGEQYF.

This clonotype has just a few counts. The CDR3 sequence is CASSLMSWFSSYNEQFF. CDR3 coding DNA: TGTGCCAGCAGTTTAATGTCTTGGTTTAGCTCCTACAATGAGCAGTTCTTC. This sequence joins TRBV27 and TRBJ2-1; D is unresolved. This CDR3 comprises 17 residues. Germline V CDR1 and CDR2: MNHEY, SMNVEV (reference sequence). Trimming took 2 bases from V and 0 from J, leaving 14 bases between them.

The CDR3 bases are TGTGCCAGTAGTCGGCGGGACAGGGAATACGAGCAGTACTTC. This sequence encodes CASSRRDREYEQYF. This chain uses TRBV19 with TRBJ2-7; the match to TRBD1 covers 9 bases. CDR3 size: 14 residues. The germline V gene has CDR1 LNHDA and CDR2 SQIVND (reference sequence). The V segment lost 5 bases and the J segment 4 bases; nucleotides outside the gene matches: 6. The full variable domain, completed using reference TRBV19 and TRBJ2-7, is DGGITQSPKYLFRKEGQNVTLSCEQNLNHDAMYWYRQDPGQGLRLIYYSQIVNDFQKGDIAEGYSVSREKKESFPLTVTSAQKNPTAFYLCASSRRDREYEQYFGPGTRLTVT.

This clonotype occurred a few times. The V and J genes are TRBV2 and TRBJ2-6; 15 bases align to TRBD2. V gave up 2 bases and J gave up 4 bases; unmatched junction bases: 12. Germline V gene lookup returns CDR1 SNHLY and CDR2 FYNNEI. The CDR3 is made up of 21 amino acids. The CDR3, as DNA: TGTGCCAGCAGTGAATACCCGGGGACTAGCGGGAGGTATTCAGGGGCCAACGTCCTGACTTTC. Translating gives CASSEYPGTSGRYSGANVLTF.

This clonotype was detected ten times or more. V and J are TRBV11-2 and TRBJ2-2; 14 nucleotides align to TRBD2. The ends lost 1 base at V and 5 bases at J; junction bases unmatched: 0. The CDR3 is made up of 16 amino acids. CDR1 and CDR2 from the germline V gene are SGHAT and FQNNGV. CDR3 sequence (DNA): TGTGCCAGCAGCTTAGGGACTAGCGGGAGGACCGGGGAGCTGTTTTTT. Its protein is CASSLGTSGRTGELFF.

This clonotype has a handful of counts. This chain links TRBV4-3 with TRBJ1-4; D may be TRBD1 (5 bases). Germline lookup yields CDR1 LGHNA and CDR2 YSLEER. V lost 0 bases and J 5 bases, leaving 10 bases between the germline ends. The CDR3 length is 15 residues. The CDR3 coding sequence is TGCGCCAGCAGCCAAGAGAGCAGGGCGAATGAAAAACTGTTTTTT. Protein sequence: CASSQESRANEKLFF.

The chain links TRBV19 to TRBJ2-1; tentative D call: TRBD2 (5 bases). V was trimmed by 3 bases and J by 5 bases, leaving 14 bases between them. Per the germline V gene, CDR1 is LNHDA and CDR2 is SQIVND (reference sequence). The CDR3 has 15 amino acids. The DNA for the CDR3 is TGTGCCAGTAGTATTTCTAGCTGGGTAGACAATGAGCAGTTCTTC. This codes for CASSISSWVDNEQFF.

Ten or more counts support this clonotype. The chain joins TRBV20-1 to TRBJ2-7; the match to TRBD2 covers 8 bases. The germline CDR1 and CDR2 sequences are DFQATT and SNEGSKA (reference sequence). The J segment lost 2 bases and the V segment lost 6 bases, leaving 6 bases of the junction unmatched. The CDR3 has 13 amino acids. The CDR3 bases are TGCAGTGCGGGAGGGGGACTAGCCTACGAGCAGTACTTC. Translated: CSAGGGLAYEQYF.

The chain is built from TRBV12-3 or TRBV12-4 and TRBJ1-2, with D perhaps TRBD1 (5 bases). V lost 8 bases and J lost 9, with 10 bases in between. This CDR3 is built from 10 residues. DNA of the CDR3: TGTGCCAGCCTTGGGGGGAGCTACACCTTC. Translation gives CASLGGSYTF.

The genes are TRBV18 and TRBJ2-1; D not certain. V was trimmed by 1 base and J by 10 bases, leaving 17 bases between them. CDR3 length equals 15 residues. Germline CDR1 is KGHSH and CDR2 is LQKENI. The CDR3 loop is CASSPQSYPESEQFF. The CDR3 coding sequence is TGTGCCAGCTCACCACAGTCCTACCCCGAGTCAGAGCAGTTCTTC.

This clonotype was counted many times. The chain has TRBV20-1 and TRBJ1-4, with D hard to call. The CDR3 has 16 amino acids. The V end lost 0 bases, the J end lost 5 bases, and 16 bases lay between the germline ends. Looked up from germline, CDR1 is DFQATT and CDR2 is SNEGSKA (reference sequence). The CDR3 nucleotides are TGCAGTGCTAGAGATCGTTGGCGTCACCAAAATGAAAAACTGTTTTTT. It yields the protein CSARDRWRHQNEKLFF.

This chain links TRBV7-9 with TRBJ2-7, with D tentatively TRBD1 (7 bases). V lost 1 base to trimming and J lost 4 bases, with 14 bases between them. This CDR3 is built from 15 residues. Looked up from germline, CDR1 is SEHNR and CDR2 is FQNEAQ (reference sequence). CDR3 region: CASSLVRQGGYEQYF. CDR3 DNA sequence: TGTGCCAGCAGCTTAGTTCGCCAGGGGGGATACGAGCAGTACTTC.

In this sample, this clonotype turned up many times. CDR3 protein: CSVEDPRGSSYNEQFF. CDR3 nucleotides: TGCAGCGTTGAAGATCCGCGGGGTAGCTCCTACAATGAGCAGTTCTTC. The chain carries TRBV29-1 and TRBJ2-1, with D perhaps matching TRBD2 (6 bases). From germline, CDR1 is SQVTM and CDR2 ANQGSEA. The CDR3 totals 16 residues. The V end lost 0 bases, the J end lost 0 bases, and 12 bases lay between the germline ends.

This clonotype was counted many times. The DNA of the CDR3 is TGTGCCAGCAGCCGAGTTGGACAGATCACCACAGATACGCAGTATTTT. It encodes CASSRVGQITTDTQYF. The chain carries TRBV3-1 and TRBJ2-3, with D possibly TRBD1 on 6 matching bases. V lost 4 bases and J 2 bases, leaving 16 bases between the germline ends. CDR3 length: 16 amino acids. The germline CDR1 and CDR2 sequences are LGHDT and YNNKEL (reference sequence).

The CDR3 DNA sequence: TGTGCCAGCAGTCTACAACGAGCGGGAACCGGGGAGCTGTTTTTT. Translated, it gives CASSLQRAGTGELFF. The chain links TRBV12-3 or TRBV12-4 to TRBJ2-2; 7 nucleotides agree with TRBD2. V gave up 5 bases and J gave up 5 bases; unmatched junction bases: 8. The length of the CDR3 is 15 residues.

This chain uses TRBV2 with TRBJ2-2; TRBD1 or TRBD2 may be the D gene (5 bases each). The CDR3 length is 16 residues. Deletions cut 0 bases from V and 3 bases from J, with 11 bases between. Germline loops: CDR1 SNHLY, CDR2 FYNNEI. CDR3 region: CASSEALGVYTGELFF. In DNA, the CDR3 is TGTGCCAGCAGTGAAGCCCTGGGGGTTTACACCGGGGAGCTGTTTTTT.